These 3 T cell receptor beta chains originate from one sample sequenced in a study of T cells after yellow fever vaccination. MiXCR, applied by TCRdb to the 5' RACE reads, yields one record per CDR3 protein. Counted here are hundreds of thousands of distinct CDR3 sequences, approximately 13% occurring once; the ten biggest clones make up about 15%. Sequencing used PBMCs, obtained on the day of the yellow fever booster vaccination. These receptors all stem from a man aged 25-45 years who received the YFV17D yellow fever vaccine.

The chain uses TRBV25-1 and TRBJ2-1; TRBD1 matches at 7 bases. Unmatched junction bases numbered 4, after V lost 7 bases and J lost 7 bases. Germline assignment: CDR1 MGHDK and CDR2 SYGVNS. There are 12 residues in the CDR3. The chain's CDR3 is CASTGGSNEQFF. The CDR3, as DNA: TGTGCCAGCACAGGGGGTAGTAATGAGCAGTTCTTC. The full variable domain, rest sourced from reference TRBV25-1 and TRBJ2-1, is EADIYQTPRYLVIGTGKKITLECSQTMGHDKMYWYQQDPGMELHLIHYSYGVNSTEKGDLSSESTVSRIRTEHFPLTLESARPSHTSQYLCASTGGSNEQFFGPGTRLTVL.

The chain joins TRBV30 to TRBJ1-5; D call uncertain. The ends were cut back, 1 base at V and 6 bases at J, with 7 bases in the middle. Germline V gene lookup returns CDR1 GTSNPN and CDR2 SVGIG (reference sequence). The CDR3 consists of 12 residues. The CDR3 DNA follows: TGTGCCTGGAGTGGAGGGTGTCAGCCCCAGCATTTT. Its translation is CAWSGGCQPQHF. The whole variable domain, remainder taken from reference TRBV30 and TRBJ1-5, is SQTIHQWPATLVQPVGSPLSLECTVEGTSNPNLYWYRQAAGRGLQLLFYSVGIGQISSEVPQNLSASRPQDRQFILSSKKLLLSDSGFYLCAWSGGCQPQHFGDGTRLSIL.

This clonotype was seen more than once but under ten times. The gene calls are TRBV20-1 and TRBJ2-1, with D perhaps TRBD1 (5 bases). CDR1 and CDR2 from the germline V gene are DFQATT and SNEGSKA (reference sequence). The ends were cut back, 6 bases at V and 5 bases at J, with 8 bases in the middle. The CDR3 totals 11 residues. CDR3 DNA: TGCAGTGCAACAGGCCACAATGAGCAGTTCTTC. Its protein is CSATGHNEQFF.